This is a list of T cell receptor beta chains from one sample in a study of T cell repertoires in cytomegalovirus infection. The antigens for these receptors are not known. TCRdb reprocessed the reads with MiXCR, giving one entry per CDR3 protein. The sample holds approximately 730,000 distinct CDR3 sequences, roughly 28% seen once. Sample: cultured CD8+ T cells from PBMCs, taken from culture after CMV antigen stimulation. These receptors all stem from a human donor in good health (CMV status not recorded). Some clones in this sample may be carry-over from other donors' samples. The CDR3 runs from the conserved cysteine through the conserved F or W. Fields, in order: D gene, clone size, V gene, J gene, CDR3 protein, CDR3 DNA. A D gene is named only where the DNA matches it firmly. Expanded clones get a size class; other rows say once, few or many, or leave the size out.

>TRBD1|-|TRBV29-1|TRBJ2-1
CSGTGGSYNEQFF
TGCAGCGGTACAGGGGGCAGCTACAATGAGCAGTTCTTC
>TRBD2|-|TRBV4-2|TRBJ2-5
CASSQEKLAGAPYQETQYF
TGTGCCAGCAGCCAAGAAAAACTAGCGGGGGCCCCGTACCAAGAGACCCAGTACTTC
>TRBD1|few|TRBV24-1|TRBJ2-3
CATSDLRTGISRF
TGTGCCACCAGTGATCTCCGGACAGGGATATCCCGTTTT
>TRBD2|-|TRBV27|TRBJ2-3
CASSLSLAGFTDTQYF
TGTGCCAGCAGTTTATCGCTAGCGGGGTTCACAGATACGCAGTATTTT
>TRBD2|few|TRBV19|TRBJ2-5
CASSIVSGGKETQYF
TGTGCCAGTAGTATAGTTAGCGGGGGTAAAGAGACCCAGTACTTC
>-|few|TRBV11-2|TRBJ1-5
CASSLALDSNQPQHF
TGTGCCAGCAGCTTAGCATTAGATAGCAATCAGCCCCAGCATTTT
>-|few|TRBV7-9|TRBJ2-2
CASSGFGESLGTGELFF
TGTGCCAGCAGCGGTTTCGGAGAATCCCTCGGCACCGGGGAGCTGTTTTTT
>-|few|TRBV12-3/TRBV12-4|TRBJ2-7
CASSPSLNHEQYF
TGTGCCAGCAGTCCTTCGTTGAACCACGAGCAGTACTTC
>-|many|TRBV5-4|TRBJ2-3
CASSLDLIEIDSTDTQYF
TGTGCCAGCAGCTTGGACCTTATAGAGATTGATAGCACAGATACGCAGTATTTT
>TRBD1|-|TRBV29-1|TRBJ1-2
CSVVGQGPNYGYTF
TGCAGCGTCGTTGGACAGGGCCCTAACTATGGCTACACCTTC
>-|-|TRBV19|TRBJ1-2
CASSPDSRVPPGYTF
TGTGCCAGTAGTCCCGACAGCAGGGTCCCTCCTGGCTACACCTTC
>-|-|TRBV7-2|TRBJ2-2
CASSWTPLTGELFF
TGTGCCAGCAGCTGGACACCCCTCACCGGGGAGCTGTTTTTT
>-|few|TRBV12-3/TRBV12-4|TRBJ1-4
CASSEETRRATNEKLFF
TGTGCCAGCAGCGAAGAGACGCGAAGGGCAACTAATGAAAAACTGTTTTTT
>-|few|TRBV7-9|TRBJ2-1
CASSLILGGGSSYNEQFF
TGTGCCAGCAGCTTAATACTAGGGGGGGGGAGCTCCTACAATGAGCAGTTCTTC
>-|many|TRBV7-9|TRBJ1-5
CASSGHPGVPNQPQHF
TGTGCCAGCAGCGGTCACCCCGGGGTCCCTAATCAGCCCCAGCATTTT
>TRBD1|few|TRBV19|TRBJ1-2
CASSTWDRKIGGYTF
TGTGCCAGTAGTACGTGGGACAGGAAAATAGGGGGCTACACCTTC